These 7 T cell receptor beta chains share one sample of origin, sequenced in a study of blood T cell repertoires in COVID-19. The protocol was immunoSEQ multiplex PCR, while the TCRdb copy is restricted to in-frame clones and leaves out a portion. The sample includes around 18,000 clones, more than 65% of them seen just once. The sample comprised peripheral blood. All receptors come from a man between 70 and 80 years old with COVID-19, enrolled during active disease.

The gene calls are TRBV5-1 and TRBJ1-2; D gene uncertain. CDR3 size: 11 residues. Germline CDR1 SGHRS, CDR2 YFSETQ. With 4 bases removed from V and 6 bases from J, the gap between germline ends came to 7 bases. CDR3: CASSRGDGYTF. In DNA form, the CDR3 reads TGCGCCAGCAGCCGCGGAGATGGCTACACCTTC.

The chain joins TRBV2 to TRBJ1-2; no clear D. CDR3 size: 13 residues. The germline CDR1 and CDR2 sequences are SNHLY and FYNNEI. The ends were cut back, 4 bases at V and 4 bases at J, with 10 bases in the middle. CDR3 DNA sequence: TGTGCCAGCAGTGTGTCTCACTTCTATGGCTACACCTTC. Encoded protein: CASSVSHFYGYTF.

In DNA, the CDR3 is TGTGCCAGTAGCTCGGACAGCGAACACACTGAAGCTTTCTTT. This sequence encodes CASSSDSEHTEAFF. This sequence joins TRBV19 and TRBJ1-1; the D gene is possibly TRBD1 (6 bases). The germline V and J ends were trimmed by 6 bases and 3 bases, with 14 bases remaining between them. This CDR3 has 14 amino acids. Germline CDR1 reads LNHDA; CDR2 reads SQIVND (reference sequence).

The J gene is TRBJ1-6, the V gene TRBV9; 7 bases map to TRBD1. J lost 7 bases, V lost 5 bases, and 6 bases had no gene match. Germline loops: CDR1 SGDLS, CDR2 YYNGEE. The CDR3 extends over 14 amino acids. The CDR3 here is CASRAGTENSPLHF. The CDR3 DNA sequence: TGTGCCAGCAGAGCCGGGACAGAAAATTCACCCCTCCACTTT.

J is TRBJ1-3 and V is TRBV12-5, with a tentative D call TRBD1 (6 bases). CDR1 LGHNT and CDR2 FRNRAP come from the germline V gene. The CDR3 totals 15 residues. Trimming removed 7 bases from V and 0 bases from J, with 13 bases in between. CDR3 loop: CASANRVSSGNTIYF. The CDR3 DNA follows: TGTGCTAGTGCCAACAGGGTTAGCTCTGGAAACACCATATATTTT.

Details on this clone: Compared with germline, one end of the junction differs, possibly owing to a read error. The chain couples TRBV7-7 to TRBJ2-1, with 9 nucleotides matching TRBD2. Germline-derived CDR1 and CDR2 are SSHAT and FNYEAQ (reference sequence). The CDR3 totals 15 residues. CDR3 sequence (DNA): TGTGCTAGCAGCTCCGGGACTAGCAGTAACAATGAGCAGTTCTTC. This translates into CASSSGTSSNNEQFF.

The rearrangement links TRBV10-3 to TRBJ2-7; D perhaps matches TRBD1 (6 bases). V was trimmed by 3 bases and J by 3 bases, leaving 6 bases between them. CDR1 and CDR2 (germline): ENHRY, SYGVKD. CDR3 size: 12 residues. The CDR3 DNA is TGTGCCATCAGTGAAGGGGGCTACGAGCAGTACTTC. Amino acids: CAISEGGYEQYF.